A selection of T cell receptor beta chains follows, all from one sample in a study of cytomegalovirus exposure and HLA in healthy donors. Sequenced by immunoSEQ multiplex PCR; TCRdb stores in-frame clones only, minus some. This sample has some 140,000 clones, with approximately 84% found just once. The specimen was PBMCs. The source of these receptors is a young woman in good health and CMV-seronegative. CDR3s include the opening cysteine and the closing phenylalanine or tryptophan. Each record gives: J gene, V gene, clone size, D gene, CDR3 protein, CDR3 DNA. The D gene is left open where the match is weak. Clone size appears in some rows only: once, few, many, or a class for an expanded clone.

J gene: TRBJ1-2
V gene: TRBV5-4
clone size: NA
D gene: NA
CDR3 protein: CASSPEIDYGYTF
CDR3 DNA: TGTGCCAGCAGCCCGGAGATAGACTATGGCTACACCTTC

J gene: TRBJ1-1
V gene: TRBV10-3
clone size: many
D gene: NA
CDR3 protein: CAISGWEGLNTEAFF
CDR3 DNA: TGTGCCATCAGTGGTTGGGAGGGATTGAACACTGAAGCTTTCTTT

J gene: TRBJ2-5
V gene: TRBV10-1
clone size: NA
D gene: TRBD1
CDR3 protein: CASSERTGAQTQYF
CDR3 DNA: TGCGCCAGCAGTGAGAGGACAGGGGCACAGACCCAGTACTTC

J gene: TRBJ1-1
V gene: TRBV19
clone size: once
D gene: TRBD1
CDR3 protein: CAVDRGLNTEAFF
CDR3 DNA: TGTGCCGTGGACAGGGGGTTGAACACTGAAGCTTTCTTT

J gene: TRBJ1-3
V gene: TRBV6-5
clone size: NA
D gene: TRBD1
CDR3 protein: CASSYSQGAGNTIYF
CDR3 DNA: TGTGCCAGCAGTTACTCACAGGGGGCCGGAAACACCATATATTTT

J gene: TRBJ1-1
V gene: TRBV7-3
clone size: NA
D gene: NA
CDR3 protein: CASSSREGTEAFF
CDR3 DNA: TGTGCCAGCAGCTCCAGGGAAGGGACTGAAGCTTTCTTT

J gene: TRBJ1-4
V gene: TRBV30
clone size: NA
D gene: NA
CDR3 protein: CAWSVQDNAEKLFF
CDR3 DNA: TGTGCCTGGAGTGTACAGGACAACGCAGAAAAACTGTTTTTT

J gene: TRBJ1-2
V gene: TRBV4-2
clone size: once
D gene: NA
CDR3 protein: CASSRAGGQEGNYGYTF
CDR3 DNA: TGTGCCAGCAGCCGAGCGGGGGGTCAGGAGGGGAACTATGGCTACACCTTC

J gene: TRBJ2-7
V gene: TRBV7-3
clone size: NA
D gene: TRBD1
CDR3 protein: CASSPSSDRVEQYF
CDR3 DNA: TGTGCCAGCAGCCCATCTAGTGACAGGGTCGAGCAGTACTTC

J gene: TRBJ1-2
V gene: TRBV7-2
clone size: NA
D gene: TRBD1
CDR3 protein: CASSLLAPQGAANYGYTF
CDR3 DNA: TGTGCCAGCAGCTTATTGGCCCCACAGGGGGCAGCTAACTATGGCTACACCTTC

J gene: TRBJ2-7
V gene: TRBV12-1
clone size: NA
D gene: NA
CDR3 protein: CASSSHGPMRASTISSYEQYF
CDR3 DNA: TGTGCCAGCAGCTCCCACGGCCCCATGAGGGCCTCTACCATAAGCTCCTACGAGCAGTACTTC

J gene: TRBJ2-7
V gene: TRBV6-7
clone size: NA
D gene: TRBD1
CDR3 protein: CASNPPGQGNYEQYF
CDR3 DNA: TGTGCCAGCAATCCTCCGGGACAGGGTAACTACGAGCAGTACTTC